This T cell receptor beta chain comes out of a study of blood T cell repertoires in COVID-19. Study summary: T cells, B-cell-depleted T cells, or PBMCs supplied cDNA or gDNA.

Produced via immunoSEQ multiplex PCR; TCRdb's table is partial and in-frame only. The sample holds about 230,000 clones, 84% seen once. This clone was seen only once. Other nucleotide sequences from this sample produce the same CDR3. The sequencing input was PBMCs or T cells enriched from blood (not recorded which). The origin of this receptor is a man aged 60-69 years who had recovered from COVID-19.

The CDR3 is CASSSQGQETQYF. The CDR3 DNA reads as TGTGCCAGCAGCTCACAGGGGCAAGAGACCCAGTACTTC. The rearrangement links TRBV7-2 to TRBJ2-5; 7 bases align to TRBD1. After removal of 4 bases from V and 2 bases from J, the junction contained 1 base not matched to a gene. This CDR3 region has 13 residues. Germline V lookup: CDR1 SGHTA, CDR2 FQGNSA.